What follows are 29 T cell receptor beta chains derived from one specimen sequenced in a study of response to subunit inactivated influenza vaccine. TCRdb redid the calling of the RT-PCR reads with MiXCR, one entry per CDR3 protein. The sample holds about 520,000 distinct CDR3 sequences, 25% seen once. The specimen comprised CD4+ T cells sorted from PBMCs, sampled 4 to 6 days after vaccination. The source is a man between 45 and 60 years old who received an inactivated influenza vaccine.

Only a few counts were recorded for this clonotype. The chain carries TRBV7-8 and TRBJ2-2; 7 positions agree with TRBD1. Germline CDR1 and CDR2: SGHVS and FQNEAQ. This CDR3 has 14 residues. The V segment lost 3 bases and the J segment 7 bases; nucleotides outside the gene matches: 5. Here the CDR3 DNA reads TGTGCCAGCAGCTTGGAACAGGGGATCGGGGAGCTGTTTTTT. It yields the protein CASSLEQGIGELFF.

The chain joins TRBV7-2 to TRBJ2-1; 7 bases line up with TRBD1. Germline V lookup: CDR1 SGHTA, CDR2 FQGNSA. This CDR3 contains 14 residues. Trimming at V came to 6 bases and at J to 9 bases, leaving 11 bases not matched to a gene. The CDR3, as DNA: TGTGCCAGCAGTAAACAGGGGCGCCACGGTGAGCAGTTCTTC. It codes for CASSKQGRHGEQFF.

The chain uses TRBV2 and TRBJ2-7; tentative D call: TRBD1 (6 bases). The CDR3 totals 14 residues. The germline V and J ends were trimmed by 8 bases and 5 bases, with 19 bases remaining between them. Germline loops: CDR1 SNHLY, CDR2 FYNNEI. CDR3 region: CASSTGEGFDEQYF. The DNA for the CDR3 is TGTGCCAGCTCGACAGGTGAGGGGTTCGACGAGCAGTACTTC.

This clonotype was counted between two and nine times. CDR3 amino acids: CASLPGISDEQFF. CDR3 DNA sequence: TGTGCCAGCCTCCCTGGGATTTCCGATGAGCAGTTCTTC. The chain is built from TRBV28 and TRBJ2-1; the D is unclear. V was cut by 8 bases and J by 8 bases, with 16 bases left in between. This CDR3 has 13 residues. Germline CDR1 and CDR2: MDHEN and SYDVKM.

This chain joins TRBV5-1 and TRBJ2-3; the match to TRBD1 covers 7 bases. The CDR3 has 16 amino acids. CDR1 is SGHRS and CDR2 is YFSETQ in the germline V gene. V dropped 3 bases and J dropped 4; count of bases not matched to a gene: 11. DNA for the CDR3: TGCGCCAGCAGCTCCTACGGGACAGTAAACGCAGATACGCAGTATTTT. It yields the protein CASSSYGTVNADTQYF.

This clonotype has only a few counts. The chain recombines TRBV7-2 with TRBJ2-1, with D possibly TRBD1 on 6 matching bases. The CDR3 has 16 amino acids. Germline assignment: CDR1 SGHTA and CDR2 FQGNSA. Trimming took 4 bases from V and 0 from J, leaving 13 bases between them. The CDR3, as DNA: TGTGCCAGCAGCTCCCAGGGGAGCGGCTCCTACAATGAGCAGTTCTTC. Amino acids: CASSSQGSGSYNEQFF. The variable domain in full, completed from reference TRBV7-2 and TRBJ2-1, reads GAGVSQSPSNKVTEKGKDVELRCDPISGHTALYWYRQSLGQGLEFLIYFQGNSAPDKSGLPSDRFSAERTGGSVSTLTIQRTQQEDSAVYLCASSSQGSGSYNEQFFGPGTRLTVL.

The chain carries TRBV11-2 and TRBJ2-1; 11 bases are a match to TRBD2. The CDR3 consists of 14 residues. The V gene end was trimmed by 6 bases and the J gene end by 6 bases; junction bases not matched to a gene: 4. Germline V gives CDR1 SGHAT, CDR2 FQNNGV. This CDR3 reads CASSLGTSGNEQFF. Written as DNA, the CDR3 is TGTGCCAGCAGTCTAGGGACTAGCGGCAATGAGCAGTTCTTC.

The chain couples TRBV20-1 to TRBJ1-5; D unclear. Germline values: CDR1 DFQATT, CDR2 SNEGSKA (reference sequence). This CDR3 has 14 residues. V lost 2 bases and J 0 bases, leaving 8 bases between the germline ends. CDR3 protein: CSARLLHSNQPQHF. CDR3 in DNA: TGCAGTGCTAGACTCTTGCATAGCAATCAGCCCCAGCATTTT.

The rearrangement joins TRBV6-1 to TRBJ2-1; 15 bases match TRBD2. The germline V gene has CDR1 MNHNS and CDR2 SASEGT. V trimming: 6 bases; J trimming: 10 bases; junction bases outside the gene matches: 10. The CDR3 totals 16 residues. In nucleotides, the CDR3 is TGTGCCAGCAGCAGAACCCCCGGGACTAGCGGGAGGGAGCAGTTCTTC. Translation gives CASSRTPGTSGREQFF.

The chain combines TRBV3-1 with TRBJ2-1; no firm D call. The CDR3 covers 12 residues. Trimming removed 2 bases at V and 7 bases at J, with 6 bases between. CDR1 LGHDT and CDR2 YNNKEL come from the germline V gene (reference sequence). The CDR3 DNA reads as TGTGCCAGCAGCCAAACTGAAAATGAGCAGTTCTTC. Its protein product is CASSQTENEQFF.

The chain joins TRBV10-3 to TRBJ1-1; TRBD1 is a possible D gene (6 bases). V lost 4 bases, J lost 3 bases, and 15 bases lay in between. The germline V gene has CDR1 ENHRY and CDR2 SYGVKD. The CDR3 is 15 amino acids. CDR3 sequence reads: CAISGSGGADTEAFF. CDR3 coding DNA: TGTGCCATCAGTGGGTCCGGGGGGGCCGACACTGAAGCTTTCTTT.

This clonotype occurred a few times. The chain has TRBV3-1 and TRBJ2-7; D is ambiguous. The germline V and J ends were trimmed by 0 bases and 3 bases, with 12 bases remaining between them. The germline gives CDR1 LGHDT, CDR2 YNNKEL (reference sequence). CDR3 size: 15 residues. CDR3 in amino acids: CASSQDLGIFYEQYF. The CDR3 DNA sequence: TGTGCCAGCAGCCAAGATTTGGGGATTTTCTACGAGCAGTACTTC.

The V gene is TRBV3-1, the J gene TRBJ1-1; tentatively, D is TRBD1 (6 bases). V lost 4 bases and J 6 bases, leaving 21 bases between the germline ends. Germline-derived CDR1 and CDR2 are LGHDT and YNNKEL (reference sequence). CDR3 length: 16 amino acids. CDR3 amino acids: CASSRRGGGDRAEAFF. As DNA, the CDR3 is TGTGCCAGCAGCCGGCGCGGAGGGGGGGATCGAGCTGAAGCTTTCTTT.

This sequence joins TRBV7-8 and TRBJ2-7; either TRBD1 or TRBD2 may fit D (5 bases each). The V gene lost 3 bases and the J gene lost 0 bases, with 12 bases spanning the gap. There are 15 residues in the CDR3. Germline-derived CDR1 and CDR2 are SGHVS and FQNEAQ. CDR3 DNA sequence: TGTGCCAGCAGCTTTGGGGACCTAAGCTCCTACGAGCAGTACTTC. Its translation: CASSFGDLSSYEQYF.

There are a few counts of this clonotype. The rearrangement uses TRBV11-2 and TRBJ1-1, with D hard to call. The CDR3 covers 14 residues. From germline, CDR1 is SGHAT and CDR2 FQNNGV. V lost 10 bases and J 1 base, leaving 16 bases between the germline ends. CDR3 coding DNA: TGTGCCATCAAACAAACTGAGAAGAACACTGAAGCTTTCTTT. It translates to CAIKQTEKNTEAFF. Drawing the rest from reference TRBV11-2 and TRBJ1-1, the complete variable domain is EAGVAQSPRYKIIEKRQSVAFWCNPISGHATLYWYQQILGQGPKLLIQFQNNGVVDDSQLPKDRFSAERLKGVDSTLKIQPAKLEDSAVYLCAIKQTEKNTEAFFGQGTRLTVV.

V gene TRBV6-6 combines with J gene TRBJ1-1; D ambiguous. The CDR3 runs to 13 residues. The germline CDR1 and CDR2 sequences are MNHNY and SVGAGI (reference sequence). V dropped 6 bases and J dropped 6 bases, with 14 bases sitting between them. The CDR3 is CASRTAGPAEAFF. CDR3 sequence (DNA): TGTGCCAGCAGAACCGCGGGCCCGGCTGAAGCTTTCTTT.

V and J are TRBV29-1 and TRBJ2-7, with a possible D match to TRBD1 (6 bases). The CDR3 runs 14 residues. Trimming cost V 4 bases and J 4 bases, with 17 bases left between them. Germline CDR1 and CDR2: SQVTM and ANQGSEA. In DNA form, the CDR3 reads TGCAGCGTTGGGGGAGTGGACAGTCGATACGAGCAGTACTTC. This codes for CSVGGVDSRYEQYF.

The chain links TRBV5-1 to TRBJ2-1; TRBD2 matches at 14 bases. This CDR3 spans 18 amino acids. The V and J ends lost 2 bases and 12 bases, in that order; junction bases with no gene match: 16. Germline V lookup: CDR1 SGHRS, CDR2 YFSETQ. CDR3 residues: CASSFLGLAGGPPVGQFF. The CDR3 nucleotides read TGCGCCAGCAGCTTTCTTGGACTAGCGGGGGGCCCTCCCGTAGGGCAGTTCTTC.

The V and J genes are TRBV4-2 and TRBJ1-2; the match to TRBD1 covers 8 bases. V was clipped by 3 bases and J by 9 bases; unmatched bases: 9. Germline V gene data show CDR1 as LGHNA and CDR2 as YNFKEQ. The CDR3 runs 14 residues. CDR3 coding DNA: TGTGCCAGCAGCCACCCGGGACAGGCCTTGAGCTACACCTTC. Translated, it gives CASSHPGQALSYTF.

The CDR3 region has the DNA TGCAGTGCTAGAGAGGCTGGGAGGGATCGCTCACCCCTCCACTTT. Translating it yields CSAREAGRDRSPLHF. This chain links TRBV20-1 with TRBJ1-6; no clear D gene. CDR1 is DFQATT and CDR2 is SNEGSKA in the germline V gene (reference sequence). V lost 0 bases and J lost 10, with 16 bases in between. The CDR3 sequence is 15 residues long.

This clonotype has a handful of counts. The chain is built from TRBV20-1 and TRBJ2-1; the match to TRBD1 covers 8 bases. Germline lookup yields CDR1 DFQATT and CDR2 SNEGSKA (reference sequence). There are 15 residues in the CDR3. Losses at the gene ends were 6 bases for V and 3 bases for J; bases not matched to a gene: 10. The CDR3 loop reads CSASRTGRIYNEQFF. CDR3 nucleotide sequence: TGCAGTGCAAGTCGGACAGGGCGGATCTACAATGAGCAGTTCTTC.

The chain employs TRBV7-2 and TRBJ2-1; no firm D call. V lost 5 bases to trimming and J lost 10 bases, with 12 bases between them. Germline CDR1 and CDR2: SGHTA and FQGNSA. The CDR3 is 12 amino acids. CDR3 sequence: CASSPHMWEQFF. CDR3 in DNA: TGTGCCAGCAGCCCTCATATGTGGGAGCAGTTCTTC.

This clonotype has a handful of counts. The CDR3 sequence is CASSPSNNQETQYF. The CDR3 nucleotides are TGCGCCAGCAGCCCCTCGAATAACCAAGAGACCCAGTACTTC. This chain uses TRBV5-1 with TRBJ2-5; D is undetermined. This CDR3 has 14 amino acids. Looked up from germline, CDR1 is SGHRS and CDR2 is YFSETQ. V lost 4 bases, J lost 0 bases, and 10 bases lay in between.

This clonotype has a count of ten or more. The chain has TRBV24-1 and TRBJ2-1; 10 positions match TRBD2. Trimming cost V 1 base and J 4 bases; bases outside gene matches: 9. CDR1 is KGHDR, CDR2 SFDVKD, per germline. This CDR3 is 18 amino acids long. Here the CDR3 reads CATSDFDRAGGPYNEQFF. Here the CDR3 DNA reads TGTGCCACCAGTGATTTCGATCGAGCGGGAGGGCCTTACAATGAGCAGTTCTTC.

This clonotype has more than one count but fewer than ten. The chain carries TRBV7-2 and TRBJ1-1, with TRBD1 identical over 8 bases. The CDR3 runs 12 residues. V gave up 1 base and J gave up 9 bases; unmatched junction bases: 1. Germline lookup yields CDR1 SGHTA and CDR2 FQGNSA. CDR3 sequence reads: CASSLGQGQAFF. The DNA for the CDR3 is TGTGCCAGCAGCTTAGGACAGGGGCAAGCTTTCTTT.

This clonotype occurred a few times. The gene calls are TRBV24-1 and TRBJ2-1, with 10 bases aligning to TRBD2. The CDR3 spans 16 residues. J gave up 6 bases and V 1 base, and 5 bases lay outside the gene matches. Germline CDR1 and CDR2: KGHDR and SFDVKD. CDR3 region: CATSDFTTSGRNEQFF. CDR3 DNA sequence: TGTGCCACCAGTGATTTTACGACTAGCGGGCGCAATGAGCAGTTCTTC.

The chain couples TRBV11-2 to TRBJ2-3, with D perhaps TRBD2 (6 bases). Trimming pared 4 bases from V and 2 bases from J, leaving 13 bases between. CDR3 length equals 15 residues. CDR1 is SGHAT and CDR2 is FQNNGV in the germline V gene. This chain's CDR3 is CASSYSTSPTDTQYF. In DNA, the CDR3 is TGTGCCAGCAGCTACTCAACTAGCCCCACAGATACGCAGTATTTT.

This clonotype is a singleton in its sample. CDR3 loop: CASSLFRLAGGGAYNEQFF. CDR3 in DNA: TGTGCCAGCAGTTTATTTCGACTAGCGGGAGGAGGGGCCTACAATGAGCAGTTCTTC. The chain employs TRBV28 and TRBJ2-1, with 13 positions matching TRBD2. Germline V lookup: CDR1 MDHEN, CDR2 SYDVKM. With 1 base clipped from V and 2 bases from J, the junction kept 8 bases outside the gene matches. The CDR3 extends over 19 amino acids.

This sequence joins TRBV6-6 and TRBJ1-2, with a tentative D call TRBD1 (5 bases). Germline CDR1 and CDR2: MNHNY and SVGAGI (reference sequence). There are 13 residues in the CDR3. Trimming shortened V by 4 bases and J by 4 bases, and 10 bases separated the two germline ends. CDR3 DNA sequence: TGTGCCAGCAGTTCGGACACGAGCTATGGCTACACCTTC. Translation gives CASSSDTSYGYTF.